The 16 T cell receptor beta chains given below trace back to one sample, sequenced in a study of blood T cell repertoires in COVID-19. The data were produced by immunoSEQ multiplex PCR, yet TCRdb's version contains in-frame clones alone and is incomplete. The repertoire has fewer than 350,000 clones, 85% to 90% of them found once; the top ten carry roughly 2%. Sequencing input: PBMCs or T cells enriched from blood (not recorded which). The receptors originated from a woman aged 55-70 years in a cohort exposed to, infected with or recovered from COVID-19 (not recorded which).

This clone turned up a few times. The V gene is TRBV7-3, the J gene TRBJ2-7, with D tentatively TRBD1 (5 bases). Per germline, CDR1 SGHTA and CDR2 FQGTGA. The CDR3 is 15 amino acids. The germline V and J ends were trimmed by 1 base and 3 bases, with 13 bases remaining between them. The CDR3 protein is CASSLKAGSNYEQYF. Here the CDR3 DNA reads TGTGCCAGCAGCTTAAAAGCAGGGTCCAACTACGAGCAGTACTTC.

This clone was observed a few times. This chain joins TRBV7-2 and TRBJ2-7, with D possibly matching TRBD1 (5 bases). This CDR3 spans 13 amino acids. Germline V CDR1 and CDR2: SGHTA, FQGNSA. V was pared by 3 bases and J by 3 bases, with 9 bases between. CDR3 bases: TGTGCCAGCAGCTTTGACAGACTCTACGAGCAGTACTTC. This sequence encodes CASSFDRLYEQYF.

The V call is TRBV9, the J call TRBJ2-2; 8 nucleotides line up with TRBD1. Germline V lookup: CDR1 SGDLS, CDR2 YYNGEE. The V and J ends lost 4 bases and 6 bases, in that order; junction bases with no gene match: 2. The CDR3 spans 13 residues. CDR3 in amino acids: CASSRTGPGELFF. The CDR3 coding sequence is TGTGCCAGCAGCCGGACAGGGCCCGGGGAGCTGTTTTTT. Supplemented by reference TRBV9 and TRBJ2-2, the full variable domain reads DSGVTQTPKHLITATGQRVTLRCSPRSGDLSVYWYQQSLDQGLQFLIQYYNGEERAKGNILERFSAQQFPDLHSELNLSSLELGDSALYFCASSRTGPGELFFGEGSRLTVL.

The CDR3 here is CASSLVSGEAGEQFF. DNA for the CDR3: TGTGCCAGCAGCTTAGTATCGGGGGAGGCGGGCGAGCAGTTCTTC. This sequence joins TRBV11-2 and TRBJ2-1, with a possible D match to TRBD2 (6 bases). Trimming removed 1 base at V and 10 bases at J, with 17 bases between. The CDR3 runs to 15 residues. Germline-derived CDR1 and CDR2 are SGHAT and FQNNGV.

The genes are TRBV7-2 and TRBJ1-6; tentatively, D is TRBD1 (6 bases). The germline V gene encodes CDR1 SGHTA and CDR2 FQGNSA. The CDR3 loop spans 16 amino acids. V was shortened by 5 bases and J by 10 bases, with 21 bases between the two germline ends. The CDR3 nucleotides read TGTGCCAGCAGCCCGGATTCGCAGGGGCTTAGCTCACCCCTCCACTTT. Its protein is CASSPDSQGLSSPLHF.

The rearrangement joins TRBV19 to TRBJ2-5, with TRBD1 as a possible D gene (5 bases). Trimming left V 1 base short and J 2 bases short, with 8 bases between. CDR1 LNHDA and CDR2 SQIVND come from the germline V gene (reference sequence). The CDR3 covers 14 residues. Here the CDR3 reads CASSIGQRQETQYF. CDR3 DNA: TGTGCCAGTAGTATAGGACAGAGACAAGAGACCCAGTACTTC.

This clone was seen once. V is TRBV2 and J is TRBJ1-5, with 7 bases matching TRBD1. This CDR3 contains 15 residues. V shed 5 bases and J 0 bases; nucleotides not matched to a gene: 4. CDR1 is SNHLY, CDR2 FYNNEI, per germline. The CDR3 DNA is TGTGCCAGCAGTAAACAGGGGAGTAGCAATCAGCCCCAGCATTTT. Protein product: CASSKQGSSNQPQHF.

Only one count was recorded for this clone. The genes are TRBV19 and TRBJ1-5; 10 bases line up with TRBD1. Germline CDR1 and CDR2: LNHDA and SQIVND (reference sequence). J lost 7 bases, V lost 9 bases, and 9 bases had no gene match. CDR3 length: 14 amino acids. The CDR3 DNA reads TGTGCCAGCCGACCGACAGGGGGCAGGCAGCCCCAGCATTTT. Translated, it gives CASRPTGGRQPQHF.

The V call is TRBV28, the J call TRBJ1-1; D gene unclear. V dropped 2 bases and J dropped 2 bases, with 9 bases sitting between them. Germline-derived CDR1 and CDR2 are MDHEN and SYDVKM. This CDR3 spans 14 amino acids. For the CDR3, the DNA is TGTGCCAGCAGTTTAAACAGATTTAACACTGAAGCTTTCTTT. Protein sequence: CASSLNRFNTEAFF.

V and J are TRBV18 and TRBJ2-7; TRBD1 aligns across 7 bases. Unmatched junction bases numbered 3, after V lost 4 bases and J lost 3 bases. From germline, CDR1 is KGHSH and CDR2 LQKENI. The CDR3 has 13 amino acids. The CDR3 DNA reads TGTGCCAGCTCACGAGGGGACAGCTACGAGCAGTACTTC. It yields the protein CASSRGDSYEQYF.

The chain uses TRBV27 and TRBJ2-2; 10 bases are a match to TRBD1. Germline loops: CDR1 MNHEY, CDR2 SMNVEV (reference sequence). V dropped 5 bases and J dropped 2; count of bases not matched to a gene: 2. The CDR3 has 15 amino acids. In nucleotides, the CDR3 is TGTGCCAGCAGTCGGGACAGGGGTAACACCGGGGAGCTGTTTTTT. It codes for CASSRDRGNTGELFF.

The chain has TRBV11-2 and TRBJ1-6; 7 nucleotides match TRBD1. CDR1 is SGHAT, CDR2 FQNNGV, per germline. The CDR3 contains 14 residues. V lost 5 bases, J lost 4 bases, and 2 bases stayed unmatched. CDR3 residues: CASSGTVYNSPLHF. The CDR3 DNA is TGTGCCAGCAGCGGGACAGTGTATAATTCACCCCTCCACTTT.

This chain uses TRBV5-1 with TRBJ2-7; 9 nucleotides align to TRBD1. The junction had 14 bases not matched to a gene; V was cut back by 3 bases and J by 7 bases. The CDR3 covers 16 residues. Germline V CDR1 and CDR2: SGHRS, YFSETQ. The CDR3 coding sequence is TGCGCCAGCAGCTCCGCTCCGGGACAGGGACAAAGGGAGCAGTACTTC. Translating gives CASSSAPGQGQREQYF.

V usage is TRBV5-6 and J usage is TRBJ1-6; 7 bases align to TRBD1. V shed 4 bases, J shed 6 bases, and the junction held 13 bases outside the gene matches. This CDR3 contains 17 residues. Looked up from germline, CDR1 is SGHDT and CDR2 is YYEEEE. The chain's CDR3 is CASSSWGTDAFNSPLHF. CDR3 bases: TGTGCCAGCAGCAGTTGGGGGACAGACGCCTTTAATTCACCCCTCCACTTT.

The V and J genes are TRBV19 and TRBJ1-2, with D perhaps matching TRBD1 (6 bases). Germline V gene sequence: CDR1 LNHDA, CDR2 SQIVND (reference sequence). This CDR3 spans 13 amino acids. V was shortened by 4 bases and J by 3 bases, with 9 bases between the two germline ends. The DNA of the CDR3 is TGTGCCAGTAGTAAGGGGGTGGACTATGGCTACACCTTC. Its protein is CASSKGVDYGYTF. Full variable domain (remainder filled in from reference TRBV19 and TRBJ1-2): DGGITQSPKYLFRKEGQNVTLSCEQNLNHDAMYWYRQDPGQGLRLIYYSQIVNDFQKGDIAEGYSVSREKKESFPLTVTSAQKNPTAFYLCASSKGVDYGYTFGSGTRLTVV.

This chain joins TRBV7-6 and TRBJ1-3; 7 bases agree with TRBD1. J lost 2 bases, V lost 5 bases, and 12 bases had no gene match. This CDR3 contains 17 residues. Germline lookup yields CDR1 SGHVS and CDR2 FNYEAQ. This CDR3 reads CASSPIPRQGAGNTIYF. For the CDR3, the DNA is TGTGCCAGCAGCCCTATCCCTCGGCAGGGGGCTGGAAACACCATATATTTT.